The 21 T cell receptor beta chains listed next were all sequenced from one sample in a study of blood T cell repertoires in COVID-19 (TCRdb year 2020). The protocol used for the library was the immunoSEQ multiplex PCR assay. TCRdb holds this immuneACCESS table with in-frame rearrangements only. Some clones are missing; in checked studies, unresolved V genes explain under half, and the rest has no known cause. The sample includes fewer than 350,000 clones, with about 86% observed a single time. Over 2% of the sample is taken by the ten largest. Sequenced input: peripheral blood. These receptors all stem from a woman younger than 45 who had recovered from COVID-19.

J is TRBJ1-4 and V is TRBV6-1, with 8 bases identical to TRBD1. This CDR3 contains 16 residues. V lost 3 bases and J lost 4; bases outside the gene matches: 7. Germline lookup yields CDR1 MNHNS and CDR2 SASEGT. CDR3 in amino acids: CASSDLQGAGNEKLFF. In nucleotides, the CDR3 is TGTGCCAGCAGTGACCTCCAGGGGGCGGGTAATGAAAAACTGTTTTTT.

This clone was counted once. The chain uses TRBV29-1 and TRBJ1-1; D is ambiguous. Trimming removed 7 bases from V and 1 base from J, with 10 bases in between. Germline V lookup: CDR1 SQVTM, CDR2 ANQGSEA. The CDR3 extends over 12 amino acids. The CDR3 DNA sequence: TGCAGCGGTACCTCAGGGAACACTGAAGCTTTCTTT. Its translation: CSGTSGNTEAFF. The full variable domain, completed using reference TRBV29-1 and TRBJ1-1, is SAVISQKPSRDICQRGTSLTIQCQVDSQVTMMFWYRQQPGQSLTLIATANQGSEATYESGFVIDKFPISRPNLTFSTLTVSNMSPEDSSIYLCSGTSGNTEAFFGQGTRLTVV.

This clone was recorded a few times. The V gene is TRBV6-1, the J gene TRBJ2-7, with 7 bases identical to TRBD1. The trim removed 6 bases at V and 4 bases at J, leaving 9 bases unmatched. CDR1 is MNHNS, CDR2 SASEGT, per germline. The CDR3 consists of 14 residues. The DNA of the CDR3 is TGTGCCAGCAGGTCCAGGGGGACGGCTTACGAGCAGTACTTC. It specifies CASRSRGTAYEQYF.

This chain uses TRBV18 with TRBJ1-1, with D unclear. The germline CDR1 and CDR2 sequences are KGHSH and LQKENI. The CDR3 extends over 13 amino acids. The V and J ends lost 3 bases and 3 bases respectively, with 8 bases between them. The CDR3 protein is CASSPVRDTEAFF. The CDR3 DNA reads as TGTGCCAGCTCACCGGTGAGGGACACTGAAGCTTTCTTT.

This rearrangement joins TRBV2 to TRBJ1-3; perhaps TRBD1 as D (6 bases). Between the trimmed V and J ends, which lost 8 bases and 1 base, there was a span of 12 bases. This CDR3 spans 14 amino acids. The germline V gene encodes CDR1 SNHLY and CDR2 FYNNEI. In DNA form, the CDR3 reads TGTGCCAGCTTTGTAGGGGGTTCTGGAAACACCATATATTTT. Its protein product is CASFVGGSGNTIYF. The variable domain in full, completed from reference TRBV2 and TRBJ1-3, reads EPEVTQTPSHQVTQMGQEVILRCVPISNHLYFYWYRQILGQKVEFLVSFYNNEISEKSEIFDDQFSVERPDGSNFTLKIRSTKLEDSAMYFCASFVGGSGNTIYFGEGSWLTVV.

The CDR3 loop reads CASRENRAGNTIYF. CDR3 nucleotide sequence: TGCGCCAGCAGGGAGAACAGGGCTGGAAACACCATATATTTT. The chain has TRBV4-1 and TRBJ1-3, with D possibly TRBD1 on 6 matching bases. V was trimmed by 6 bases and J by 2 bases, leaving 11 bases between them. CDR3 length: 14 amino acids. The germline CDR1 and CDR2 sequences are MGHRA and YSYEKL.

The rearrangement joins TRBV24-1 to TRBJ2-1, with 9 bases lining up with TRBD2. J gave up 4 bases and V 6 bases, and 18 bases lay outside the gene matches. This CDR3 is 19 amino acids long. The germline gives CDR1 KGHDR, CDR2 SFDVKD. The CDR3 here is CATSPTTLSGSFPYNEQFF. The CDR3, as DNA: TGTGCCACCAGTCCCACCACCCTTAGCGGGAGCTTCCCTTACAATGAGCAGTTCTTC.

This clone has a handful of counts. The J gene is TRBJ1-1, the V gene TRBV7-9; TRBD1 might be the D (5 bases). There are 15 residues in the CDR3. The ends were cut back, 5 bases at V and 1 base at J, with 14 bases in the middle. CDR1 and CDR2 from the germline V gene are SEHNR and FQNEAQ (reference sequence). CDR3 region: CASSPRTRGNTEAFF. The CDR3 region has the DNA TGTGCCAGCAGCCCTAGGACACGAGGGAACACTGAAGCTTTCTTT.

The chain is built from TRBV5-8 and TRBJ2-7; D possibly corresponds to TRBD1 (5 bases). Looked up from germline, CDR1 is SGHTS and CDR2 is YDEGEE. The CDR3 is made up of 13 amino acids. V lost 3 bases and J lost 3, with 10 bases in between. CDR3 loop: CASSYRQLYEQYF. As DNA, the CDR3 is TGTGCCAGCAGCTATCGACAGCTCTACGAGCAGTACTTC.

This rearrangement joins TRBV30 to TRBJ1-6, with 9 bases matching TRBD1. With 4 bases clipped from V and 6 bases from J, the junction kept 7 bases outside the gene matches. The CDR3 is 15 residues long. CDR1 is GTSNPN and CDR2 is SVGIG in the germline V gene (reference sequence). In nucleotides, the CDR3 is TGTGCCTGGATCGGGATGGGACAGGGTAATTCACCCCTCCACTTT. Its protein is CAWIGMGQGNSPLHF.

The DNA of the CDR3 is TGTGCCACCAGCAGAGATCGAGGCGTGAACTATGGCTACACCTTC. Protein product: CATSRDRGVNYGYTF. This chain uses TRBV15 with TRBJ1-2; unclear D gene. Trimming cost V 0 bases and J 2 bases, with 10 bases left between them. The germline CDR1 and CDR2 sequences are LNHNV and YYDKDF (reference sequence). The CDR3 is made up of 15 amino acids.

This rearrangement joins TRBV13 to TRBJ1-3, with 11 nucleotides matching TRBD1. The CDR3 is 18 amino acids. V shed 5 bases and J 5 bases; nucleotides not matched to a gene: 14. Germline lookup yields CDR1 PRHDT and CDR2 FYEKMQ (reference sequence). CDR3 sequence: CASSPPRFGTGGRNTIYF. CDR3 in DNA: TGTGCCAGCAGCCCCCCGCGATTTGGGACAGGGGGGAGAAACACCATATATTTT. The full variable domain, with the rest looked up from reference TRBV13 and TRBJ1-3, is AAGVIQSPRHLIKEKRETATLKCYPIPRHDTVYWYQQGPGQDPQFLISFYEKMQSDKGSIPDRFSAQQFSDYHSELNMSSLELGDSALYFCASSPPRFGTGGRNTIYFGEGSWLTVV.

The J gene is TRBJ1-2, the V gene TRBV28; D ambiguous. Deletions cut 5 bases from V and 5 bases from J, with 18 bases between. Germline V lookup: CDR1 MDHEN, CDR2 SYDVKM. This CDR3 spans 15 amino acids. The CDR3 nucleotides read TGTGCCAGCAGTCCCCGCTTGGGCAGAGTTTATGGCTACACCTTC. Its protein is CASSPRLGRVYGYTF.

A few counts support this clone. This chain links TRBV7-9 with TRBJ2-7, with D possibly matching TRBD2 (5 bases). Germline values: CDR1 SEHNR, CDR2 FQNEAQ (reference sequence). Trimming pared 4 bases from V and 2 bases from J, leaving 15 bases between. This CDR3 has 15 residues. DNA of the CDR3: TGTGCCAGCAGCTGGACGCCCGGGGAGACCTACGAGCAGTACTTC. Protein sequence: CASSWTPGETYEQYF.

The chain couples TRBV19 to TRBJ1-5; 12 nucleotides match TRBD1. This CDR3 spans 16 amino acids. The junction had 5 bases not matched to a gene; V was cut back by 5 bases and J by 3 bases. The germline V gene has CDR1 LNHDA and CDR2 SQIVND (reference sequence). The CDR3 DNA follows: TGTGCCAGTAGTGTCCGGGACAGGGGGCCCAATCAGCCCCAGCATTTT. Translation: CASSVRDRGPNQPQHF. Filled out from reference TRBV19 and TRBJ1-5, the complete variable domain reads DGGITQSPKYLFRKEGQNVTLSCEQNLNHDAMYWYRQDPGQGLRLIYYSQIVNDFQKGDIAEGYSVSREKKESFPLTVTSAQKNPTAFYLCASSVRDRGPNQPQHFGDGTRLSIL.

This clone came up once. This chain connects TRBV7-8 to TRBJ2-1; D is uncertain. V dropped 1 base and J dropped 5 bases, with 9 bases sitting between them. Germline lookup yields CDR1 SGHVS and CDR2 FQNEAQ. The CDR3 loop spans 14 amino acids. Written as DNA, the CDR3 is TGTGCCAGCAGCTTAGATGAAGCCGACAATGAGCAGTTCTTC. It yields the protein CASSLDEADNEQFF. Full variable domain (outside the CDR3, taken from reference TRBV7-8 and TRBJ2-1): GAGVSQSPRYKVAKRGQDVALRCDPISGHVSLFWYQQALGQGPEFLTYFQNEAQLDKSGLPSDRFFAERPEGSVSTLKIQRTQQEDSAVYLCASSLDEADNEQFFGPGTRLTVL.

The chain combines TRBV5-1 with TRBJ2-5, with 11 bases fitting TRBD2. The CDR3 length is 16 residues. Germline trimming cut 0 bases from V and 5 bases from J; bases unmatched to any gene: 6. The germline CDR1 and CDR2 sequences are SGHRS and YFSETQ. CDR3 DNA sequence: TGCGCCAGCAGCTTGGACACTAGCGGGGGCGGGGAGACCCAGTACTTC. Translating gives CASSLDTSGGGETQYF. Together with reference TRBV5-1 and TRBJ2-5, the CDR3 gives the full variable domain: KAGVTQTPRYLIKTRGQQVTLSCSPISGHRSVSWYQQTPGQGLQFLFEYFSETQRNKGNFPGRFSGRQFSNSRSEMNVSTLELGDSALYLCASSLDTSGGGETQYFGPGTRLLVL.

This chain uses TRBV19 with TRBJ1-2; D gene uncertain. Germline CDR1 is LNHDA and CDR2 is SQIVND (reference sequence). The V end lost 3 bases, the J end lost 3 bases, and 8 bases lay between the germline ends. CDR3 length equals 13 residues. CDR3 sequence: CASSIGRDYGYTF. CDR3 in DNA: TGTGCCAGTAGTATCGGTAGAGACTATGGCTACACCTTC.

The chain couples TRBV5-1 to TRBJ1-2, with D perhaps matching TRBD1 (6 bases). CDR3 length equals 14 residues. Germline V gene sequence: CDR1 SGHRS, CDR2 YFSETQ. V lost 4 bases, J lost 2 bases, and 12 bases lay in between. CDR3 loop: CASSPGGQNYGYTF. CDR3 in DNA: TGCGCCAGCAGCCCCGGTGGACAGAACTATGGCTACACCTTC.

J is TRBJ2-5 and V is TRBV4-1; a weak D match, TRBD2 (5 bases). Germline loops: CDR1 MGHRA, CDR2 YSYEKL. V was cut by 2 bases and J by 2 bases, with 15 bases left in between. The CDR3 contains 16 residues. Here the CDR3 DNA reads TGCGCCAGCAGCCAATACAGCGAGAGGGATCAAGAGACCCAGTACTTC. It specifies CASSQYSERDQETQYF.

The chain couples TRBV7-3 to TRBJ2-1; D is perhaps TRBD1 (6 bases). The length of the CDR3 is 13 residues. CDR1 is SGHTA, CDR2 FQGTGA, per germline. V was pared by 4 bases and J by 8 bases, with 12 bases between. The CDR3 loop is CASSSTGNDEQFF. In nucleotides, the CDR3 is TGTGCCAGCAGCTCGACAGGAAATGATGAGCAGTTCTTC.